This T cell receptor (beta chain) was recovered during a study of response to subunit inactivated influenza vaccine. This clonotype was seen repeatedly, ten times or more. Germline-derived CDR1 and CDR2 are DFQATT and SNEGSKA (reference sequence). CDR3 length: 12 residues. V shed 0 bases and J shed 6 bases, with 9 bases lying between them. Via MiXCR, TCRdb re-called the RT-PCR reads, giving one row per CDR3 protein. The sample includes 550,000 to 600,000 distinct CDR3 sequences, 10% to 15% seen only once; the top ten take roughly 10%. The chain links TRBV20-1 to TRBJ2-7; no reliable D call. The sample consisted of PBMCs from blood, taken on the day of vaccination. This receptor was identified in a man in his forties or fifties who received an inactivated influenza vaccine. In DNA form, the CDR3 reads TGCAGTGCTAGAGACGCGATCCCCGAGCAGTACTTC. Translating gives CSARDAIPEQYF.